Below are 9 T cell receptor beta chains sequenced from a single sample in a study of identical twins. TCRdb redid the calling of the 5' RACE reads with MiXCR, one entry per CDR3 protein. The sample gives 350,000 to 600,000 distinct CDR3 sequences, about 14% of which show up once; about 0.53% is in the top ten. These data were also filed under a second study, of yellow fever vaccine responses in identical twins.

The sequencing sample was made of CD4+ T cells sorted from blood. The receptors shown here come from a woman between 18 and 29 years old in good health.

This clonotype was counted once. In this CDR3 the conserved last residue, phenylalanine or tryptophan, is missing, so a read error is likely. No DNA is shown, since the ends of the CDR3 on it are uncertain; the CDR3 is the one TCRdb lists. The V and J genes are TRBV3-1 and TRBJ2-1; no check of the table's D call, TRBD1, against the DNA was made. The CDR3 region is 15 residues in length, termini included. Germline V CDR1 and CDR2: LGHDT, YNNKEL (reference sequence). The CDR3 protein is CASSPIGTGGSGAFY.

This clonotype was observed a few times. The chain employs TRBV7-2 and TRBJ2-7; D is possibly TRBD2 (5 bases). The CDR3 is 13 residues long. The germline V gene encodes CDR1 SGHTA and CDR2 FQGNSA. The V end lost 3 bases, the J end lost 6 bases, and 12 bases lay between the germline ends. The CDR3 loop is CASSLPTEAEQYF. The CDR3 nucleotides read TGTGCCAGCAGCTTGCCCACGGAGGCCGAGCAGTACTTC.

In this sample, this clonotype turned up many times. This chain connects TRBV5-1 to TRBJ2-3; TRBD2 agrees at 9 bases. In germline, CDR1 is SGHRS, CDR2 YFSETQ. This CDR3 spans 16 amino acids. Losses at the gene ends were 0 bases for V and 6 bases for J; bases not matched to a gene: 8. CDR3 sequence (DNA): TGCGCCAGCAGCTTGGGCGGGAGGGCCGAGAGGGATACGCAGTATTTT. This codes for CASSLGGRAERDTQYF.

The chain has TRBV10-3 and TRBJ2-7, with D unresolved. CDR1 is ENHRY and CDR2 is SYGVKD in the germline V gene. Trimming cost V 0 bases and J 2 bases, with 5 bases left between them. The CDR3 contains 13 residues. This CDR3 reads CAISESRPYEQYF. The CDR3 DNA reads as TGTGCCATCAGTGAGTCAAGACCCTACGAGCAGTACTTC.

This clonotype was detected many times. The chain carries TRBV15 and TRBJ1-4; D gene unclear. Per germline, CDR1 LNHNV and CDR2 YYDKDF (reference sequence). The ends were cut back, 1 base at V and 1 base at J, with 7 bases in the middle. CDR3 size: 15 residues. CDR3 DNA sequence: TGTGCCACCAGCAGAGGAGGAGAAACTAATGAAAAACTGTTTTTT. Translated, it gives CATSRGGETNEKLFF.

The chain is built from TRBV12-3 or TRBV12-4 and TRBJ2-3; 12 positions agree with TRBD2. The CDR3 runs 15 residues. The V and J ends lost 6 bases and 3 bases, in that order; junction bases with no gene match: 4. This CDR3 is CASSASGRGTDTQYF. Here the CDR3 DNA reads TGTGCCAGCAGCGCTAGCGGGAGGGGGACAGATACGCAGTATTTT.

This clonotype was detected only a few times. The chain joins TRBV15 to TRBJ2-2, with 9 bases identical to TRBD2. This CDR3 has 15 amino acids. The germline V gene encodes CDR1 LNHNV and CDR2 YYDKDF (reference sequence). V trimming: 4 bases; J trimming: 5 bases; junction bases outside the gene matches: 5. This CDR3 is CATSTPGLATGELFF. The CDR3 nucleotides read TGTGCCACCAGCACACCGGGACTAGCTACCGGGGAGCTGTTTTTT.

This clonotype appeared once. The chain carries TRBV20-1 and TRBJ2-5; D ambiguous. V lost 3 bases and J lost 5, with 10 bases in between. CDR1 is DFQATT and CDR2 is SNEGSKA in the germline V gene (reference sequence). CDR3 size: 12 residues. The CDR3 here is CSASKIQETQYF. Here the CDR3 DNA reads TGCAGTGCTAGTAAGATCCAGGAGACCCAGTACTTC.

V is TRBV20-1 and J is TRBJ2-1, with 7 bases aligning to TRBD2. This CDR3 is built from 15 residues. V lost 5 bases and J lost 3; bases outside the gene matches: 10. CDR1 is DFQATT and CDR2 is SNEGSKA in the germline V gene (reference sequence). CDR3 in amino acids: CSAHLRSGNYNEQFF. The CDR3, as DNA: TGCAGTGCTCACCTTAGGAGCGGGAACTACAATGAGCAGTTCTTC.